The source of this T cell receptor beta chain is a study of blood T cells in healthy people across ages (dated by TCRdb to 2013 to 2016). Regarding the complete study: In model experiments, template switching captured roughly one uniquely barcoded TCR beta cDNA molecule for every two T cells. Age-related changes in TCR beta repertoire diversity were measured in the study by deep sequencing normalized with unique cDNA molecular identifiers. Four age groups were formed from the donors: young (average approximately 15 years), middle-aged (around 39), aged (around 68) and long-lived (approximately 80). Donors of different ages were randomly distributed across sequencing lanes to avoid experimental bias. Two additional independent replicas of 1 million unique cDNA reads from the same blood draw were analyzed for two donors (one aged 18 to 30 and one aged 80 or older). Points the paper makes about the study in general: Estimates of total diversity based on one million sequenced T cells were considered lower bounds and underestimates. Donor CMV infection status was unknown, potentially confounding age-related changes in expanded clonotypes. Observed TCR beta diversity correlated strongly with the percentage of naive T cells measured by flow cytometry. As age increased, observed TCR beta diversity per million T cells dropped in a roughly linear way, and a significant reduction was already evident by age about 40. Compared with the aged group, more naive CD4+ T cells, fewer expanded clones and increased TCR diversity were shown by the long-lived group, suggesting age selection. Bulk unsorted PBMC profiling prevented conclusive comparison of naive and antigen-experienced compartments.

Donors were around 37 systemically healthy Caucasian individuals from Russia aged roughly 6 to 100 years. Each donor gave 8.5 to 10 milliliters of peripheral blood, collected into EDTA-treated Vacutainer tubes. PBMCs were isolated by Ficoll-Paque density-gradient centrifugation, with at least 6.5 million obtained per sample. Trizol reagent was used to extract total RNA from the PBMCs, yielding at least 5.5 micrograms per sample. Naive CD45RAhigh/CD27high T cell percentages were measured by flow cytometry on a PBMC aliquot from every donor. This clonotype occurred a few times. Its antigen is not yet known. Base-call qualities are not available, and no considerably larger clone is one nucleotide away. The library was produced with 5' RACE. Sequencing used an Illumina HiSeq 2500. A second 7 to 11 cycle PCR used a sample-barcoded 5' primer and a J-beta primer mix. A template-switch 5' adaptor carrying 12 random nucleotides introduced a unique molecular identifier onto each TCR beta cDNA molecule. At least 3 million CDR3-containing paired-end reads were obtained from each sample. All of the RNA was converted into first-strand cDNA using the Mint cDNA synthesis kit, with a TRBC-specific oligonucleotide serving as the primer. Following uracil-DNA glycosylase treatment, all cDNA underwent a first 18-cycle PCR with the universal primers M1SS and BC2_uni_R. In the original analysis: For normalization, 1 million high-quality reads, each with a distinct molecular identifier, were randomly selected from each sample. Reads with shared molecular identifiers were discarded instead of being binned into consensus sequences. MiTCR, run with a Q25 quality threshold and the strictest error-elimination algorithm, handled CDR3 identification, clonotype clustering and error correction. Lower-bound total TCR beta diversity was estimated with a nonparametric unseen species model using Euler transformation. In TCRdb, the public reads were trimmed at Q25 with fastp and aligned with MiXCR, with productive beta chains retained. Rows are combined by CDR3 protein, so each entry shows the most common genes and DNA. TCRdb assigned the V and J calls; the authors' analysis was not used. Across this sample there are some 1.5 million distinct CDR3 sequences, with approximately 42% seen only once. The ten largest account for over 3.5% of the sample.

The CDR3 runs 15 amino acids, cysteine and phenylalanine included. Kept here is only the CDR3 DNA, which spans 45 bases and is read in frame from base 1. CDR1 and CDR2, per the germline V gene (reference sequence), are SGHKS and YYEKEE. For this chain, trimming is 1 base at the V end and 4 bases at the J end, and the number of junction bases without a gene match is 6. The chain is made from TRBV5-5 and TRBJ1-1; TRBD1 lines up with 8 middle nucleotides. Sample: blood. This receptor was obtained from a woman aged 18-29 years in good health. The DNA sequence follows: TGTGCCAGCAGCTTGAGACAGGGACAGGCCACTGAAGCTTTCTTT. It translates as CASSLRQGQATEAFF.